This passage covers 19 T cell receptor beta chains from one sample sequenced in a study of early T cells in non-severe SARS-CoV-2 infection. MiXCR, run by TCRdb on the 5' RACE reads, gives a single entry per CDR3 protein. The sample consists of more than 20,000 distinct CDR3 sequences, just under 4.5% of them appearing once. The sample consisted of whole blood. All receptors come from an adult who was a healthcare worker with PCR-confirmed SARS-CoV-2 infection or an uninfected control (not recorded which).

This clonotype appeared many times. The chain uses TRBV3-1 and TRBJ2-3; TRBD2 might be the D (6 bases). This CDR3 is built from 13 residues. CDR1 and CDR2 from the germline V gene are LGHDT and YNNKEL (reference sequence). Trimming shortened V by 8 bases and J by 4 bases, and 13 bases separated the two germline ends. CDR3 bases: TGTGCCAGCGGCGGGGCCTTCTCAGATACGCAGTATTTT. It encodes CASGGAFSDTQYF.

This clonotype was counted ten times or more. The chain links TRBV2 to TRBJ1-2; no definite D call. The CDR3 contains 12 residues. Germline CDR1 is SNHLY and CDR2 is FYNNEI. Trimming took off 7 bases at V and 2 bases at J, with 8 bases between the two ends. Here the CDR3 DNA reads TGTGCCAGCACCGAGACGAACTATGGCTACACCTTC. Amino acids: CASTETNYGYTF.

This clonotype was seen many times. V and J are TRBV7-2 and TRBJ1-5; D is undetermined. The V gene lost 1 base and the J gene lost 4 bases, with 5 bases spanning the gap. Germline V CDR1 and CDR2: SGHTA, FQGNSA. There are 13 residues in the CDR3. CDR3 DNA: TGTGCCAGCAGCTTAGTAACTAATCAGCCCCAGCATTTT. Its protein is CASSLVTNQPQHF.

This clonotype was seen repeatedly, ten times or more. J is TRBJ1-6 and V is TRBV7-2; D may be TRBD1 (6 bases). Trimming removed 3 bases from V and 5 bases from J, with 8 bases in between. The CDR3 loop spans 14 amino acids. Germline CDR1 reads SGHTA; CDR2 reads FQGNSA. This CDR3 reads CASSFTGNNSPLHF. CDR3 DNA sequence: TGTGCCAGCAGCTTTACAGGGAATAATTCACCCCTCCACTTT.

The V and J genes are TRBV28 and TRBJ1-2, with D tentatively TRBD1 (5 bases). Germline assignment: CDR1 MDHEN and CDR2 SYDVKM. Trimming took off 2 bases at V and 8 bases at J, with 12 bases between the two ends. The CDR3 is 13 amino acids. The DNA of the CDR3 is TGTGCCAGCAGTTTACAGGGTCCCGGAGGCTACACCTTC. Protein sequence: CASSLQGPGGYTF.

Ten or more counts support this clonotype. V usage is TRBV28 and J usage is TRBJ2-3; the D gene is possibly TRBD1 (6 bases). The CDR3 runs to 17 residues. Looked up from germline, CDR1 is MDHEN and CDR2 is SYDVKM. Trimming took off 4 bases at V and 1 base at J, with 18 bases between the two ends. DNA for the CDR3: TGTGCCAGCAGTTCTGCAGGGGTAGGTGGGGGCACAGATACGCAGTATTTT. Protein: CASSSAGVGGGTDTQYF.

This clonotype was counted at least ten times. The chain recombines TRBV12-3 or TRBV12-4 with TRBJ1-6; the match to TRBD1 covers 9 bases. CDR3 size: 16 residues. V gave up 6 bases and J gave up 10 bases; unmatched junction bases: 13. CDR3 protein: CASSSSPGTGQSPLHF. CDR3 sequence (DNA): TGTGCCAGCAGCTCCTCGCCCGGGACAGGGCAATCACCCCTCCACTTT.

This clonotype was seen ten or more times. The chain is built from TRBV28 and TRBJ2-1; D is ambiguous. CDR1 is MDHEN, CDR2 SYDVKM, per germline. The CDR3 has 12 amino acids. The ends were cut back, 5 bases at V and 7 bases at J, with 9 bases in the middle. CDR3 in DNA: TGTGCCAGCAGTCCCTGGGATAATGAGCAGTTCTTC. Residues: CASSPWDNEQFF.

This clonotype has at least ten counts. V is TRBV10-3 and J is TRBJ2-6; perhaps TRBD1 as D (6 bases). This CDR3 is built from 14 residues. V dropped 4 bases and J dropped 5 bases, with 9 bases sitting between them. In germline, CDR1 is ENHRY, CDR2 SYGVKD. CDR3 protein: CAISGTGRANVLTF. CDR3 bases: TGTGCCATCAGTGGCACAGGGCGGGCCAACGTCCTGACTTTC.

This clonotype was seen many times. CDR3 bases: TGCAGTGCTAATAGGCCTCATAGCAATCAGCCCCAGCATTTT. Its protein product is CSANRPHSNQPQHF. The chain couples TRBV20-1 to TRBJ1-5; D unresolved. V dropped 4 bases and J dropped 0 bases, with 10 bases sitting between them. Germline CDR1 and CDR2: DFQATT and SNEGSKA (reference sequence). The CDR3 covers 14 residues.

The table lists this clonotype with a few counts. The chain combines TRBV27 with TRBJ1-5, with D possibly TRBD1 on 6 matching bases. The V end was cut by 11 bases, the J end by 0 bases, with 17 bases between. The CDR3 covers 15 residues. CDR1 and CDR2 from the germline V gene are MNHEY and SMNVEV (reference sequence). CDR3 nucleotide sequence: TGTGCCCTGGGGGCTGTCGGGTGTAGCAATCAGCCCCAGCATTTT. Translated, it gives CALGAVGCSNQPQHF.

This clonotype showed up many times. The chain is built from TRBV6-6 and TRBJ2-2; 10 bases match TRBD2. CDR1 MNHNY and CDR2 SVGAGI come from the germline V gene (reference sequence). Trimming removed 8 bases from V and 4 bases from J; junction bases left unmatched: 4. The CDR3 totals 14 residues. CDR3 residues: CASLAGESTGELFF. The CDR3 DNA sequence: TGTGCCAGCCTAGCGGGAGAGAGCACCGGGGAGCTGTTTTTT.

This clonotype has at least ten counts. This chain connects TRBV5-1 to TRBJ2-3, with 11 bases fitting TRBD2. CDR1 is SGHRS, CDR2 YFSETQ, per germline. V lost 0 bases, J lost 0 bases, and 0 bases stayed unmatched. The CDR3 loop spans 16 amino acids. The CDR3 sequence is CASSLGLAGSTDTQYF. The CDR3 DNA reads TGCGCCAGCAGCTTGGGACTAGCGGGGAGCACAGATACGCAGTATTTT.

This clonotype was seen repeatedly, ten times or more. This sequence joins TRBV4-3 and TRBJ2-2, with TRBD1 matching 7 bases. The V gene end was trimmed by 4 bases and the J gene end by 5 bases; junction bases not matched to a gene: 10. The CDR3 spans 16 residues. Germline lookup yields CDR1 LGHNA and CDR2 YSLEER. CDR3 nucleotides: TGCGCCAGCAGCCCGACATTGACAGGGTGGACCGGGGAGCTGTTTTTT. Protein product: CASSPTLTGWTGELFF.

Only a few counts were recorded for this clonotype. CDR3 sequence: CASSFGGSRQDTQYF. The CDR3 DNA is TGTGCCAGCAGCTTTGGCGGGAGCCGTCAGGATACGCAGTATTTT. The chain couples TRBV7-6 to TRBJ2-3, with 7 nucleotides matching TRBD2. J was trimmed by 6 bases and V by 3 bases; bases with no gene match: 9. The CDR3 has 15 residues. Germline CDR1 is SGHVS and CDR2 is FNYEAQ.

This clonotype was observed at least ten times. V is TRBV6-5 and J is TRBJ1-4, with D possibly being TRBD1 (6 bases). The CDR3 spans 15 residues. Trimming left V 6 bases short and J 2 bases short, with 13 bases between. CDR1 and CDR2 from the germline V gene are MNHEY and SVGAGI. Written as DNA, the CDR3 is TGTGCCAGCAGACCCCACGACAGGACTAATGAAAAACTGTTTTTT. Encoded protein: CASRPHDRTNEKLFF.

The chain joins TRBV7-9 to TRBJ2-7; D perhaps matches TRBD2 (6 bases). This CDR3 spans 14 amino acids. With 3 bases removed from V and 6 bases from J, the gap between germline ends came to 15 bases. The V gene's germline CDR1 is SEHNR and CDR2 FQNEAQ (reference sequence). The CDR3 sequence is CASSFAGSNREQYF. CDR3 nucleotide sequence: TGTGCCAGCAGCTTTGCGGGATCCAATCGCGAGCAGTACTTC. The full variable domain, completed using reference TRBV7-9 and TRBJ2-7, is DTGVSQNPRHKITKRGQNVTFRCDPISEHNRLYWYRQTLGQGPEFLTYFQNEAQLEKSRLLSDRFSAERPKGSFSTLEIQRTEQGDSAMYLCASSFAGSNREQYFGPGTRLTVT.

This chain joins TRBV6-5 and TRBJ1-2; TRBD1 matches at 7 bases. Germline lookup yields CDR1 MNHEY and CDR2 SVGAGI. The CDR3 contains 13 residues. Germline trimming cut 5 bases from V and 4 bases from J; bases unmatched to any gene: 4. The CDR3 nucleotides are TGTGCCAGCAGTCCGACAGGGAGCTATGGCTACACCTTC. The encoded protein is CASSPTGSYGYTF.

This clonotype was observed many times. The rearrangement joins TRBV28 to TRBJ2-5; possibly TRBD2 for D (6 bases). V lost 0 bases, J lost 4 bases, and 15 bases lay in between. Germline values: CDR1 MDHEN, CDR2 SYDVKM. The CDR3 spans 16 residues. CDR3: CASSLWRREVRETQYF. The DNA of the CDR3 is TGTGCCAGCAGTTTATGGCGCAGGGAGGTGCGAGAGACCCAGTACTTC.